Presented here are 23 T cell receptor beta chains from one specimen sequenced in a study of CD8 T cells in Susac syndrome. RNA, at roughly 0.5 to 1 ug, was reverse transcribed with random hexamers. One entry per CDR3 protein, called by TCRdb with MiXCR from the immunoSEQ multiplex PCR reads. The top ten clones hold about 0.12% of a sample with under 550,000 distinct CDR3 sequences, approximately 85% of them seen once. Material: CD8+ T cells from PBMCs. All receptors derive from a human donor with multiple sclerosis.

The chain has TRBV7-6 and TRBJ2-1; TRBD2 agrees at 11 bases. CDR3 length equals 17 residues. Germline CDR1 reads SGHVS; CDR2 reads FNYEAQ. V lost 1 base and J lost 4; bases outside the gene matches: 6. DNA for the CDR3: TGTGCCAGCAGCTTAGGTAGCGGGGGGGCAAAATACAATGAGCAGTTCTTC. Its protein product is CASSLGSGGAKYNEQFF.

This clonotype turned up a few times. The V call is TRBV12-3 or TRBV12-4, the J call TRBJ1-1; D is possibly TRBD1 (5 bases). Between the trimmed V and J ends, which lost 3 bases and 5 bases, there was a span of 13 bases. The length of the CDR3 is 14 residues. For the CDR3, the DNA is TGTGCCAGCAGTTTGGGGAGGGGCGATACTGAAGCTTTCTTT. Translating it yields CASSLGRGDTEAFF.

The chain recombines TRBV4-1 with TRBJ1-2; TRBD1 might be the D (5 bases). CDR1 MGHRA and CDR2 YSYEKL come from the germline V gene. V was cut by 1 base and J by 2 bases, with 14 bases left in between. There are 16 residues in the CDR3. CDR3 amino acids: CASSQVVGDENYGYTF. The CDR3 DNA is TGCGCCAGCAGCCAAGTCGTGGGGGATGAAAACTATGGCTACACCTTC.

The rearrangement links TRBV4-1 to TRBJ1-1, with a possible D match to TRBD1 (6 bases). Germline V gives CDR1 MGHRA, CDR2 YSYEKL. With 5 bases removed from V and 0 bases from J, the gap between germline ends came to 10 bases. The CDR3 runs 14 residues. The CDR3 spells CASSTGFMNTEAFF. Written as DNA, the CDR3 is TGCGCCAGCAGCACAGGGTTCATGAACACTGAAGCTTTCTTT.

CDR3 sequence reads: CASSSVGGSYEQYF. The CDR3 DNA reads as TGTGCCAGCAGTTCCGTCGGGGGTTCCTACGAGCAGTACTTC. This chain connects TRBV27 to TRBJ2-7, with TRBD2 as a possible D gene (6 bases). The germline CDR1 and CDR2 sequences are MNHEY and SMNVEV (reference sequence). The V end lost 4 bases, the J end lost 1 base, and 11 bases lay between the germline ends. The CDR3 sequence is 14 residues long.

The V gene is TRBV19, the J gene TRBJ1-1; D uncertain. CDR1 and CDR2 from the germline V gene are LNHDA and SQIVND (reference sequence). Trimming pared 6 bases from V and 0 bases from J, leaving 8 bases between. The CDR3 totals 13 residues. The CDR3 loop is CASRAELNTEAFF. The CDR3 coding sequence is TGTGCCAGTAGGGCGGAGCTGAACACTGAAGCTTTCTTT. The whole variable domain, remainder taken from reference TRBV19 and TRBJ1-1, is DGGITQSPKYLFRKEGQNVTLSCEQNLNHDAMYWYRQDPGQGLRLIYYSQIVNDFQKGDIAEGYSVSREKKESFPLTVTSAQKNPTAFYLCASRAELNTEAFFGQGTRLTVV.

The V and J genes are TRBV13 and TRBJ2-3, with 7 bases matching TRBD1. J lost 7 bases, V lost 5 bases, and 6 bases had no gene match. Germline V CDR1 and CDR2: PRHDT, FYEKMQ (reference sequence). The length of the CDR3 is 13 residues. For the CDR3, the DNA is TGTGCCAGCAGCCCCGGGGACAGCAATACGCAGTATTTT. Amino acid sequence: CASSPGDSNTQYF.

Concerning this clonotype: Its ends do not fully match the called genes, so a read error is possible. The rearrangement joins TRBV5-1 to TRBJ1-2; D not certain. From germline, CDR1 is SGHRS and CDR2 YFSETQ. The CDR3 runs to 14 residues. CDR3 loop: CASSLRVPNYGHTF. The CDR3, as DNA: TGCGCCAGCAGCTTGCGGGTTCCTAACTATGGCCACACCTTC.

CDR3 in DNA: TGTGCCAGCAGCGAAACAGGGATTTGGGACTCCAACTATGGCTACACCTTC. Residues: CASSETGIWDSNYGYTF. V gene TRBV7-2 combines with J gene TRBJ1-2, with a possible D match to TRBD1 (6 bases). CDR3 length: 17 amino acids. The V and J ends lost 5 bases and 2 bases respectively, with 21 bases between them. Germline V CDR1 and CDR2: SGHTA, FQGNSA. Using reference TRBV7-2 and TRBJ1-2 for the parts outside the CDR3, the full variable domain is GAGVSQSPSNKVTEKGKDVELRCDPISGHTALYWYRQSLGQGLEFLIYFQGNSAPDKSGLPSDRFSAERTGGSVSTLTIQRTQQEDSAVYLCASSETGIWDSNYGYTFGSGTRLTVV.

The gene calls are TRBV29-1 and TRBJ1-2; D might be TRBD1 (5 bases). Trimming stripped 7 bases from V and 10 bases from J, with 10 bases between. Germline CDR1 and CDR2: SQVTM and ANQGSEA. The length of the CDR3 is 9 residues. CDR3 in amino acids: CSGGDDYTF. As DNA, the CDR3 is TGCAGCGGGGGCGATGACTACACCTTC.

The chain has TRBV29-1 and TRBJ2-7; 8 bases match TRBD2. Losses at the gene ends were 7 bases for V and 0 bases for J; bases not matched to a gene: 5. The CDR3 is 13 amino acids. Germline V gives CDR1 SQVTM, CDR2 ANQGSEA. This CDR3 reads CSGTSGDSYEQYF. CDR3 in DNA: TGCAGCGGCACTAGCGGAGACTCCTACGAGCAGTACTTC.

The chain carries TRBV7-9 and TRBJ1-1, with D possibly matching TRBD1 (5 bases). The CDR3 contains 15 residues. V dropped 5 bases and J dropped 4 bases, with 17 bases sitting between them. The germline gives CDR1 SEHNR, CDR2 FQNEAQ (reference sequence). The CDR3, as DNA: TGTGCCAGCAGCCAAAGCGGGGGGGTGACCACTGAAGCTTTCTTT. Translation: CASSQSGGVTTEAFF.

The rearrangement joins TRBV2 to TRBJ1-1; D is unclear. Germline CDR1 is SNHLY and CDR2 is FYNNEI. Trimming removed 4 bases at V and 6 bases at J, with 15 bases between. The CDR3 extends over 14 amino acids. CDR3: CASSAWAVGAEAFF. As DNA, the CDR3 is TGTGCCAGCAGTGCGTGGGCCGTAGGCGCTGAAGCTTTCTTT. The full variable domain, with the rest looked up from reference TRBV2 and TRBJ1-1, is EPEVTQTPSHQVTQMGQEVILRCVPISNHLYFYWYRQILGQKVEFLVSFYNNEISEKSEIFDDQFSVERPDGSNFTLKIRSTKLEDSAMYFCASSAWAVGAEAFFGQGTRLTVV.

This clonotype occurred once. The chain links TRBV5-6 to TRBJ2-5, with TRBD2 as a possible D gene (5 bases). Trimming shortened V by 1 base and J by 2 bases, and 9 bases separated the two germline ends. Germline V CDR1 and CDR2: SGHDT, YYEEEE. The CDR3 covers 14 residues. CDR3 sequence: CASSLKRDQETQYF. The CDR3, as DNA: TGTGCCAGCAGCTTGAAGAGGGATCAAGAGACCCAGTACTTC. Complete variable domain (other parts from reference TRBV5-6 and TRBJ2-5): DAGVTQSPTHLIKTRGQQVTLRCSPKSGHDTVSWYQQALGQGPQFIFQYYEEEERQRGNFPDRFSGHQFPNYSSELNVNALLLGDSALYLCASSLKRDQETQYFGPGTRLLVL.

This clonotype was counted a single time. V and J are TRBV9 and TRBJ1-1; unclear D gene. The germline gives CDR1 SGDLS, CDR2 YYNGEE. V was shortened by 4 bases and J by 7 bases, with 14 bases between the two germline ends. This CDR3 has 13 amino acids. The CDR3 loop is CASSLGGRDEAFF. The CDR3 DNA sequence: TGTGCCAGCAGCCTCGGCGGTCGGGATGAAGCTTTCTTT.

The chain uses TRBV20-1 and TRBJ1-1; unclear D gene. This CDR3 comprises 10 residues. In germline, CDR1 is DFQATT, CDR2 SNEGSKA (reference sequence). V lost 3 bases and J 3 bases, leaving 2 bases between the germline ends. This CDR3 is CSASHTEAFF. CDR3 DNA: TGCAGTGCTAGTCACACTGAAGCTTTCTTT.

CDR3 in amino acids: CASSLEVNTGELFF. DNA for the CDR3: TGTGCCAGCAGCTTAGAAGTGAACACCGGGGAGCTGTTTTTT. The chain uses TRBV7-9 and TRBJ2-2; D uncertain. The germline V and J ends were trimmed by 1 base and 1 base, with 4 bases remaining between them. The CDR3 runs to 14 residues. The germline CDR1 and CDR2 sequences are SEHNR and FQNEAQ (reference sequence).

DNA for the CDR3: TGTGCCAGCAGCCTTTCCGACGGGTTGGACACTGAAGCTTTCTTT. Its translation: CASSLSDGLDTEAFF. V is TRBV3-1 and J is TRBJ1-1, with unresolved D. Germline CDR1 LGHDT, CDR2 YNNKEL (reference sequence). The CDR3 spans 15 residues. With 4 bases removed from V and 3 bases from J, the gap between germline ends came to 15 bases.

This chain uses TRBV29-1 with TRBJ1-1; TRBD1 matches 7 bases. Germline lookup yields CDR1 SQVTM and CDR2 ANQGSEA. After removal of 6 bases from V and 4 bases from J, the junction contained 11 bases not matched to a gene. The CDR3 runs to 14 residues. For the CDR3, the DNA is TGCAGCGTAGGAGACAGGGCAAGTCTCACTGAAGCTTTCTTT. It is translated as CSVGDRASLTEAFF.

The rearrangement uses TRBV30 and TRBJ2-7; 7 nucleotides agree with TRBD1. The CDR3 totals 15 residues. V shed 0 bases, J shed 5 bases, and the junction held 10 bases outside the gene matches. Germline values: CDR1 GTSNPN, CDR2 SVGIG (reference sequence). CDR3 loop: CAWSVPPQGGHEQYF. The CDR3 nucleotides are TGTGCCTGGAGTGTACCCCCCCAAGGGGGCCACGAGCAGTACTTC.

This chain links TRBV5-4 with TRBJ1-1; a possible D gene is TRBD1 (5 bases). The V and J ends lost 3 bases and 4 bases respectively, with 16 bases between them. The germline CDR1 and CDR2 sequences are SGHNT and YYREEE (reference sequence). The CDR3 covers 15 residues. This CDR3 is CASSSLGRTATEAFF. DNA of the CDR3: TGTGCCAGCAGCTCTTTGGGGCGTACGGCCACTGAAGCTTTCTTT.

About this clonotype: The junction shows a germline mismatch at one end, possibly a read error. The CDR3 is CASSLPENGAVNHF. Here the CDR3 DNA reads TGTGCCAGCAGTTTGCCAGAAAATGGGGCCGTTAACCACTTC. This chain uses TRBV12-3 or TRBV12-4 with TRBJ1-2, with D perhaps TRBD1 (5 bases). The CDR3 spans 14 residues.

This clonotype was observed a handful of times. The rearrangement joins TRBV7-9 to TRBJ2-7; D is possibly TRBD2 (5 bases). V was cut by 7 bases and J by 2 bases, with 12 bases left in between. This CDR3 comprises 13 residues. Germline V gene data show CDR1 as SEHNR and CDR2 as FQNEAQ (reference sequence). As DNA, the CDR3 is TGTGCCAGCACACCACTAGTCACCTACGAGCAGTACTTC. It translates to CASTPLVTYEQYF.